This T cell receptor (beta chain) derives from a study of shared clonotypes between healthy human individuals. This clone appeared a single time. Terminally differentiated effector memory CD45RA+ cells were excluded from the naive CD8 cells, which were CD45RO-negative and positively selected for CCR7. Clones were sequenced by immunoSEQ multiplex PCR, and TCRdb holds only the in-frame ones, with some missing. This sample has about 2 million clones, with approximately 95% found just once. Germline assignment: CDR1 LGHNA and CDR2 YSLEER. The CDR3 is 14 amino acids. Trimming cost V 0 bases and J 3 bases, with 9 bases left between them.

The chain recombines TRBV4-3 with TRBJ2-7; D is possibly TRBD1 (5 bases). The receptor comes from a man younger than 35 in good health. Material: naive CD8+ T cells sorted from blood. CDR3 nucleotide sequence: TGCGCCAGCAGCCAAGATGTTACAGGCTACGAGCAGTACTTC. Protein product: CASSQDVTGYEQYF.